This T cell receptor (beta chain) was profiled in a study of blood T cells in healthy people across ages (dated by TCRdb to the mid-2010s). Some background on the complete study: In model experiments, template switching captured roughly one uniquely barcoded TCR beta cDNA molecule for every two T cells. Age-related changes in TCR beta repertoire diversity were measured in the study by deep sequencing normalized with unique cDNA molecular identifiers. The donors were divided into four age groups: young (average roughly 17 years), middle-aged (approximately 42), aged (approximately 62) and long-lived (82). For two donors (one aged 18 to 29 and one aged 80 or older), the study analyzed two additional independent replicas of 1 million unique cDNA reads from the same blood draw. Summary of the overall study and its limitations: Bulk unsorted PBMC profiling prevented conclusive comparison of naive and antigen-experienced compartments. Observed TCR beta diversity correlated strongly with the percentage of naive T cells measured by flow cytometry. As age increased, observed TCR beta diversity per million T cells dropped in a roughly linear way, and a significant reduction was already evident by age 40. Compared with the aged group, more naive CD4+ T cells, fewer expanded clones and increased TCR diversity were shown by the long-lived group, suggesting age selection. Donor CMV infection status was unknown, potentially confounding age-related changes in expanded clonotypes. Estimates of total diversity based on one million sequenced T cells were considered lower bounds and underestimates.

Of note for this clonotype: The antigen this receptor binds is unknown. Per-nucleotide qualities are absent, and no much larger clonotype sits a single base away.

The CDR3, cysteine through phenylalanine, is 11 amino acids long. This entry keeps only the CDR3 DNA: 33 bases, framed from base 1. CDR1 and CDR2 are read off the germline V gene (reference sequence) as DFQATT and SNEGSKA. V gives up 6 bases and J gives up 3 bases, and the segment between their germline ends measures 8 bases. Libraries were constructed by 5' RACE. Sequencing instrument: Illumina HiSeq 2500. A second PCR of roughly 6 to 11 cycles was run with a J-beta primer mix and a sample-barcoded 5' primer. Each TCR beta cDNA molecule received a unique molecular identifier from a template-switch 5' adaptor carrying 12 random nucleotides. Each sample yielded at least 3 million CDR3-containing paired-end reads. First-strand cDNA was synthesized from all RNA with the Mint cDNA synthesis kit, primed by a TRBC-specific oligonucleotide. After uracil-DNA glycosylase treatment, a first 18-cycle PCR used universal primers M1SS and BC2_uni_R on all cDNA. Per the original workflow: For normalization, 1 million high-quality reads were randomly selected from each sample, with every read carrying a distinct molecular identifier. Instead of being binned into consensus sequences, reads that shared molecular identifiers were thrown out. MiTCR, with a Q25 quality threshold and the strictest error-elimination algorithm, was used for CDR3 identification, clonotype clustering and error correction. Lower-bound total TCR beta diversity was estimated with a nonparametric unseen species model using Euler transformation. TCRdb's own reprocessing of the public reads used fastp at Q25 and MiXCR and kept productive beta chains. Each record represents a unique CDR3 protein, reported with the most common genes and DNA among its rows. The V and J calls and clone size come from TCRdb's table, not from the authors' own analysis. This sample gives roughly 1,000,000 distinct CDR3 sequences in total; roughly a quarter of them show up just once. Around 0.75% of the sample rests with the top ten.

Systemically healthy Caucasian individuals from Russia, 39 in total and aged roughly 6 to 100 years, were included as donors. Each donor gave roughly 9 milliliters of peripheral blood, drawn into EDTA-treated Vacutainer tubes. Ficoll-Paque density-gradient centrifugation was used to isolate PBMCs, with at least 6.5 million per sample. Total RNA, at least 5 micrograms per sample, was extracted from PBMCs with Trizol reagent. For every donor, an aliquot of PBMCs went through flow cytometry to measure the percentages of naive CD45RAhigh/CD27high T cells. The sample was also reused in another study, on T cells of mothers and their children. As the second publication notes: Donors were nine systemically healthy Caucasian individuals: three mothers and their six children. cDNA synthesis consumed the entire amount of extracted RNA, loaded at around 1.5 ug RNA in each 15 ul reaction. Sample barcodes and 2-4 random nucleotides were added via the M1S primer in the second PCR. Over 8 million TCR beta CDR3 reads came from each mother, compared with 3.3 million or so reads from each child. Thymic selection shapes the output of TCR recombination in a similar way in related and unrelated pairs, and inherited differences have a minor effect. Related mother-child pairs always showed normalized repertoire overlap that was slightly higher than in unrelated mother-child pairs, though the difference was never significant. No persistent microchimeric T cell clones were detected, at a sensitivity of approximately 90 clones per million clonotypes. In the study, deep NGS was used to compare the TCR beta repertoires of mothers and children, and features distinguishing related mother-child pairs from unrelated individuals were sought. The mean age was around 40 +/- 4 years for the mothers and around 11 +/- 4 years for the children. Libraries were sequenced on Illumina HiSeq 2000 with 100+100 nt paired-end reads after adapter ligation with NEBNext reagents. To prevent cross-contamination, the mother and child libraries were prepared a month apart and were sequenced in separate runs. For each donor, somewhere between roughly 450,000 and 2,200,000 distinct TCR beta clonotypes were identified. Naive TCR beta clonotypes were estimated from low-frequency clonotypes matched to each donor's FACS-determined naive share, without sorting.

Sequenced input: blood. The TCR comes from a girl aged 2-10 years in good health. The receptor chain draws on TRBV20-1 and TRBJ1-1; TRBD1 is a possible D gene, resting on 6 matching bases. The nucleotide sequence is TGCAGTGCACCAGGGGACACTGAAGCTTTCTTT. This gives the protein CSAPGDTEAFF.